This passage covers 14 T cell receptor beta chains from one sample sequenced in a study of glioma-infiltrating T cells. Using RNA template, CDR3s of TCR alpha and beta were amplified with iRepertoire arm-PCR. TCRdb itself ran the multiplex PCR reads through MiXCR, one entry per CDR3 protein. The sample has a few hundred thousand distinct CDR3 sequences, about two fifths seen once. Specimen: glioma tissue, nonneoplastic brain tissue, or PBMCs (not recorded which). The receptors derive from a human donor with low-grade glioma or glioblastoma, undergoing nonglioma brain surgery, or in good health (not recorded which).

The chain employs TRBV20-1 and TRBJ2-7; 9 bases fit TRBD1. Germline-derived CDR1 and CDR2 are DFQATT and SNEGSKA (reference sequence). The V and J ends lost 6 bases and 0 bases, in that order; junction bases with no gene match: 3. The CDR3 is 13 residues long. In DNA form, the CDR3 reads TGCAGTGCGATGACAGGGGGCTCCTACGAGCAGTACTTC. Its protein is CSAMTGGSYEQYF.

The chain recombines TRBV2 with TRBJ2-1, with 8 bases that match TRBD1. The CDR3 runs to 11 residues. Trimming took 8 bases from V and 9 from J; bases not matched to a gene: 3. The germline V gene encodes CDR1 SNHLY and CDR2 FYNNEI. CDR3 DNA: TGTGCCAGCCGACAGGGGATTGAGCAGTTCTTC. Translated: CASRQGIEQFF.

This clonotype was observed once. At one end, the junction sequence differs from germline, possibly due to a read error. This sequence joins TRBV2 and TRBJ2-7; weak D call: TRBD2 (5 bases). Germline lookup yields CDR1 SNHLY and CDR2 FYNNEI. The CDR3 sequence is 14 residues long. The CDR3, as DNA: TGTGCCAGCGGTGAAAGACTAAGCTCCTACGAGCAGTACTTC. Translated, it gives CASGERLSSYEQYF.

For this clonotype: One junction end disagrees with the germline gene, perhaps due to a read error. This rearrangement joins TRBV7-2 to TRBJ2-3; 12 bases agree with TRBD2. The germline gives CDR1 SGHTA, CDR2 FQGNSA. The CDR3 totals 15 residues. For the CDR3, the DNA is TGTGCCAGCAGCCGGACTAGCGGGATTTTAGATACGGAGTATTTT. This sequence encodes CASSRTSGILDTEYF.

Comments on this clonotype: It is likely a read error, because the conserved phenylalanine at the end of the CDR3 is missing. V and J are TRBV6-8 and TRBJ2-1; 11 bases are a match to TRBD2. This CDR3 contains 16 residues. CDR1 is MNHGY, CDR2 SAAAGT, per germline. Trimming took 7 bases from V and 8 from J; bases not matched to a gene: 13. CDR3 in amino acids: CASTPQGTSGSDEQFL. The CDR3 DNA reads TGTGCCAGCACCCCCCAGGGAACTAGCGGGAGCGATGAGCAGTTCCTC.

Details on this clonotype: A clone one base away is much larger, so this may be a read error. The CDR3 spells CASRRTGKGYEQYF. In DNA form, the CDR3 reads TGTGCCAGCAGAAGGACGGGGAAAGGATACGAGCAGTACTTC. The chain has TRBV27 and TRBJ2-7; D may be TRBD2 (5 bases). Trimming pared 6 bases from V and 4 bases from J, leaving 16 bases between. Germline V lookup: CDR1 MNHEY, CDR2 SMNVEV (reference sequence). This CDR3 is built from 14 residues.

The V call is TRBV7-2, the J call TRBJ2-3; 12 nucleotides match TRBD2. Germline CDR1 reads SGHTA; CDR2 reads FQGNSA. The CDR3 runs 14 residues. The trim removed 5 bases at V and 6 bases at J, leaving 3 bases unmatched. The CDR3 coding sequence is TGTGCCAGCAGCCCTACTAGCGGGAGGGATACGCAGTATTTT. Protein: CASSPTSGRDTQYF.

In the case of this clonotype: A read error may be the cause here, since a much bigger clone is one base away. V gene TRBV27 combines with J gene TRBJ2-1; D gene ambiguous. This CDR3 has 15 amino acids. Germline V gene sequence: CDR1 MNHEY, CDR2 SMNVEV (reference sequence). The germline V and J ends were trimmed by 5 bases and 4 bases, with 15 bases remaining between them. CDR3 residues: CASSAYQVAYNEQFF. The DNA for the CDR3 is TGTGCCAGCAGTGCATATCAGGTGGCGTACAATGAGCAGTTCTTC.

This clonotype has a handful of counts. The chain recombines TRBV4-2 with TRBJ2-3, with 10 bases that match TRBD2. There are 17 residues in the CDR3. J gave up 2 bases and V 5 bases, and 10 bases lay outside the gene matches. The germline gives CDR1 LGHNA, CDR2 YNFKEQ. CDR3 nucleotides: TGTGCCAGCAGCTCCTTTAGGAGCGGGAGGGACACAGATACGCAGTATTTT. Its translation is CASSSFRSGRDTDTQYF.

CDR3 DNA: TGTGCCAGTACATCCCCCTCAGGTCAGCCCCAGCATTTT. It translates to CASTSPSGQPQHF. J is TRBJ1-5 and V is TRBV28; D call uncertain. Trimming removed 9 bases from V and 6 bases from J, with 15 bases in between. The CDR3 has 13 amino acids. Looked up from germline, CDR1 is MDHEN and CDR2 is SYDVKM.

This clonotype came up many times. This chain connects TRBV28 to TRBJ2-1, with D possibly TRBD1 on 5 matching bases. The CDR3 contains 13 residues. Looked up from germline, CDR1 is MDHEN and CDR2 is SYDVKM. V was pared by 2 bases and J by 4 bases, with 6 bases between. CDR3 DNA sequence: TGTGCCAGCAGTTTAGGGGCTTACAATGAGCAGTTCTTC. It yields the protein CASSLGAYNEQFF.

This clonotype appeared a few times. The DNA of the CDR3 is TGTGCCAGCACGCTGTCCGGGGAGCTGTTTTTT. This encodes CASTLSGELFF. The chain is built from TRBV28 and TRBJ2-2; the D is unclear. This CDR3 has 11 amino acids. Germline V lookup: CDR1 MDHEN, CDR2 SYDVKM. The ends were cut back, 7 bases at V and 6 bases at J, with 6 bases in the middle.

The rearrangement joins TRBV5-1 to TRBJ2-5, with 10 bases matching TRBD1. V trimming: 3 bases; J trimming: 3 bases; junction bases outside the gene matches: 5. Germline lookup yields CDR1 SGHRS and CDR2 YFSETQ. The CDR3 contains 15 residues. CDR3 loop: CASSSSGTGEETQYF. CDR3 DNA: TGCGCCAGCAGCTCGTCCGGGACAGGGGAAGAGACCCAGTACTTC. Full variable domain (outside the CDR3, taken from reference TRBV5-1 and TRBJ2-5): KAGVTQTPRYLIKTRGQQVTLSCSPISGHRSVSWYQQTPGQGLQFLFEYFSETQRNKGNFPGRFSGRQFSNSRSEMNVSTLELGDSALYLCASSSSGTGEETQYFGPGTRLLVL.

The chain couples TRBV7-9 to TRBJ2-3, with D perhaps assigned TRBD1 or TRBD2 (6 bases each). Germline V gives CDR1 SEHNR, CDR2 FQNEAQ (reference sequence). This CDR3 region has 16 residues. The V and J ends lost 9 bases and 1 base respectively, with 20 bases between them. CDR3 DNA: TGTGCCAGAACCTTTCGGGGGCTAAGAGGCACAGATACGCAGTATTTT. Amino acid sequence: CARTFRGLRGTDTQYF.